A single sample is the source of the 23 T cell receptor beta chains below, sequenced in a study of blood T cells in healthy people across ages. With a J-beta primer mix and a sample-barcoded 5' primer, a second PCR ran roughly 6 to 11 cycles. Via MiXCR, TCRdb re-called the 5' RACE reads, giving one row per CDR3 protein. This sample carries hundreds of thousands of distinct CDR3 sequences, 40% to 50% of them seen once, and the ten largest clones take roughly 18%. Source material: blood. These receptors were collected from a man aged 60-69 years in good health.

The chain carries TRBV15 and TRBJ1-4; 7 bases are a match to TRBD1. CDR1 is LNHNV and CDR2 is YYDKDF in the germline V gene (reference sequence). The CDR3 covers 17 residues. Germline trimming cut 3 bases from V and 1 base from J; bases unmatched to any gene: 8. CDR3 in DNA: TGTGCCACCAGCAGGTTAAATACAGGGGTAACTAATGAAAAACTGTTTTTT. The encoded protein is CATSRLNTGVTNEKLFF.

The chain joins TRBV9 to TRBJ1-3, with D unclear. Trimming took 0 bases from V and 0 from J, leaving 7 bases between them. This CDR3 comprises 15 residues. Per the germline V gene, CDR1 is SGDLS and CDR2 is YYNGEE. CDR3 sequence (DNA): TGTGCCAGCAGCGTAGAGTCACTCTCTGGAAACACCATATATTTT. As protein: CASSVESLSGNTIYF.

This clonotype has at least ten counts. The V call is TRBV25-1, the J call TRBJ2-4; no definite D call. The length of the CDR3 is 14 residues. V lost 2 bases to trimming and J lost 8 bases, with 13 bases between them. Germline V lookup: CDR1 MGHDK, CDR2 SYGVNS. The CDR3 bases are TGTGCCAGCAGTGAAGGACCGTTAAGAGACATTCAGTACTTC. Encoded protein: CASSEGPLRDIQYF.

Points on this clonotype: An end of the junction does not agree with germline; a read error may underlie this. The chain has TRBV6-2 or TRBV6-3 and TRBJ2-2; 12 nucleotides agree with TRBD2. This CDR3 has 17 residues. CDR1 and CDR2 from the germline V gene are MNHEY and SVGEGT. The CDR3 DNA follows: TGTGCCAGCAGTTGGACTAGCGGGACCCCGAACGCCGGGGAGCTGTTTTTT. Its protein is CASSWTSGTPNAGELFF.

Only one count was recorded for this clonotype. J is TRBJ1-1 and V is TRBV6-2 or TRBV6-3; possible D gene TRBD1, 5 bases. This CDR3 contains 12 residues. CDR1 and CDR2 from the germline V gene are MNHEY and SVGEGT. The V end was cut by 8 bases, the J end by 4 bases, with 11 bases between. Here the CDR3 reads CASAWGGTEAFF. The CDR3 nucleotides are TGTGCCAGCGCCTGGGGGGGCACTGAAGCTTTCTTT.

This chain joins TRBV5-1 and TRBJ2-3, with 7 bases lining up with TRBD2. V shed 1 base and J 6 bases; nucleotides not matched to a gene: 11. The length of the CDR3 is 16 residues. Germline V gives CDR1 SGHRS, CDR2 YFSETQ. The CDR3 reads CASSLMRGRFGDTQYF. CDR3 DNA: TGCGCCAGCAGCTTGATGCGGGGGAGGTTCGGGGATACGCAGTATTTT.

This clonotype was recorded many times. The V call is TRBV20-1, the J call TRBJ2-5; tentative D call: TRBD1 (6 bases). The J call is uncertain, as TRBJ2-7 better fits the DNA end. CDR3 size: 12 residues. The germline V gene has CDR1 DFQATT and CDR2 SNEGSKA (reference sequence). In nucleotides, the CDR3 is TGCAGTGCTAGTATCCCCAGGGGCGAGCAGTACTTC. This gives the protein CSASIPRGEQYF.

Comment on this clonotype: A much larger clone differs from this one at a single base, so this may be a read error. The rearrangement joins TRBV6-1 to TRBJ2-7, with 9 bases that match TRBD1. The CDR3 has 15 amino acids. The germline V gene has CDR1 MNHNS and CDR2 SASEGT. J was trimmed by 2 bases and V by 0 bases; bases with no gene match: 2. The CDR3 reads CASSEAGTGTYEQYF. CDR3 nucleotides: TGTGCCAGCAGTGAAGCCGGGACAGGGACCTACGAGCAGTACTTC.

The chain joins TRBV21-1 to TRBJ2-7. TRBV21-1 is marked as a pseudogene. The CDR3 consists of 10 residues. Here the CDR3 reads CARQNYEQYF. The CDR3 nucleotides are TGTGCCCGACAAAACTACGAGCAGTACTTC.

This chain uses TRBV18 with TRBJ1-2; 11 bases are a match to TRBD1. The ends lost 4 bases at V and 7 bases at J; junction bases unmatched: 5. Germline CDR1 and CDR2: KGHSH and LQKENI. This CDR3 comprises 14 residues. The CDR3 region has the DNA TGTGCCAGCTCACTTGGGACAGGGGGACGTGGCTACACCTTC. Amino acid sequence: CASSLGTGGRGYTF.

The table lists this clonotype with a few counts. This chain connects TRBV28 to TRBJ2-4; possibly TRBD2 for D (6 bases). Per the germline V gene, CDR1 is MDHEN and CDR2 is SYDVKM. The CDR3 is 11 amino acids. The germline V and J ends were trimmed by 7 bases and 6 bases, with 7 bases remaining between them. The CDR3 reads CASTGGNIQYF. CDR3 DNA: TGTGCCAGCACCGGGGGAAACATTCAGTACTTC. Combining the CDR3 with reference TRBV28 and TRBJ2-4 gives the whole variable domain DVKVTQSSRYLVKRTGEKVFLECVQDMDHENMFWYRQDPGLGLRLIYFSYDVKMKEKGDIPEGYSVSREKKERFSLILESASTNQTSMYLCASTGGNIQYFGAGTRLSVL.

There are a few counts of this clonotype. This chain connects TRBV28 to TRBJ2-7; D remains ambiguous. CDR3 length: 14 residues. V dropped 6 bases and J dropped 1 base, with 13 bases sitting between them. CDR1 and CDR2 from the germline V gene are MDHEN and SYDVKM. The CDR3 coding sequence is TGTGCCAGCAGAATATCGTATGGATCCTACGAGCAGTACTTC. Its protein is CASRISYGSYEQYF.

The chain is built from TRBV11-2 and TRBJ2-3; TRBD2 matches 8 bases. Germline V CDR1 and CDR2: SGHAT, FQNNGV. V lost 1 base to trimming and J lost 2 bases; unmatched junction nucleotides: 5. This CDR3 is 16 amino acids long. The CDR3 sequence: CASSLGARGVTDTQYF. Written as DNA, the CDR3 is TGTGCCAGCAGCTTAGGTGCGCGGGGGGTCACAGATACGCAGTATTTT.

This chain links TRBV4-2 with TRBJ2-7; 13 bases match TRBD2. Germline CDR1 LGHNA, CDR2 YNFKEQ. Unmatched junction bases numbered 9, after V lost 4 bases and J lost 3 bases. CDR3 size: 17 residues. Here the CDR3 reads CASSRTATSGGNYEQYF. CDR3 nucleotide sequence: TGTGCCAGCAGCCGAACGGCGACTAGCGGGGGGAACTACGAGCAGTACTTC.

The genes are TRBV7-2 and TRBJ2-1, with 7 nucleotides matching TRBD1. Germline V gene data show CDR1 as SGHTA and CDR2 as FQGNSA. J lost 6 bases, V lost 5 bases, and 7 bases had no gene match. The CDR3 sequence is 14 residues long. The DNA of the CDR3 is TGTGCCAGCAGCCCCGGGACAGCCCGCAATGAGCAGTTCTTC. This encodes CASSPGTARNEQFF.

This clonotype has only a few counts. The CDR3 reads CATRGGSTDTQYF. DNA of the CDR3: TGCGCCACCCGCGGGGGCTCCACAGATACGCAGTATTTT. The J gene is TRBJ2-3, the V gene TRBV5-1; a weak D match, TRBD2 (7 bases). Germline V lookup: CDR1 SGHRS, CDR2 YFSETQ. V was shortened by 9 bases and J by 2 bases, with 13 bases between the two germline ends. CDR3 length equals 13 residues.

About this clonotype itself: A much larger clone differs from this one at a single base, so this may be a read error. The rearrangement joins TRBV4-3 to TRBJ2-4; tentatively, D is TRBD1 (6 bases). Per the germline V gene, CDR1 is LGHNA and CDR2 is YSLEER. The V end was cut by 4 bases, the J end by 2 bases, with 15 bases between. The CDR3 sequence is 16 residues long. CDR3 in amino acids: CASSPSRGLTKNIQYF. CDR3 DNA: TGCGCCAGCAGCCCAAGCAGGGGCCTAACCAAAAACATTCAGTACTTC.

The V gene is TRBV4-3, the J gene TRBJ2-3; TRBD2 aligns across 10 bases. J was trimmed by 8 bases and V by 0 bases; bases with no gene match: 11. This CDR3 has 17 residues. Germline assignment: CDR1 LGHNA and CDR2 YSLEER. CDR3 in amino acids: CASSQDPAGGGLGTQYF. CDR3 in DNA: TGCGCCAGCAGCCAAGATCCAGCGGGGGGGGGCCTTGGTACGCAGTATTTT.

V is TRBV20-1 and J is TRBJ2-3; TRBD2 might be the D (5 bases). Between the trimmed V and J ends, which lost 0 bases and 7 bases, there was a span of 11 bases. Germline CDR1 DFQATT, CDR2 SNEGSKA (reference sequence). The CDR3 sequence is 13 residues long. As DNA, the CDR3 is TGCAGTGCTAGAGATCCGGGAAAGAATACGCAGTATTTT. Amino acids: CSARDPGKNTQYF.

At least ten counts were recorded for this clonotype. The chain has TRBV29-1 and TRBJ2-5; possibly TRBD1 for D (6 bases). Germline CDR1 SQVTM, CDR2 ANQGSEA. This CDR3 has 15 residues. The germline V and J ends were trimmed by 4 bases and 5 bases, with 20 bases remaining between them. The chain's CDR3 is CSVGGRGGRVETQYF. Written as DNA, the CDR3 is TGCAGCGTTGGAGGTAGAGGGGGTCGAGTGGAGACCCAGTACTTC.

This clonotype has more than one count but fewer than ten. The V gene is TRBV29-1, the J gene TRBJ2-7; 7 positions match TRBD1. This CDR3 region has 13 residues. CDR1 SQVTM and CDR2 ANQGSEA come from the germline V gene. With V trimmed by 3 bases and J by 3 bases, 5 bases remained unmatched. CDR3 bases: TGCAGCGTTGATACAGGGGACAACTACGAGCAGTACTTC. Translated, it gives CSVDTGDNYEQYF.

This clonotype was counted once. CDR3 DNA: TGTGCCAGCAGCCCCGGGACAGGGGGCCGAAACATTCAGTACTTC. This gives the protein CASSPGTGGRNIQYF. The J gene is TRBJ2-4, the V gene TRBV7-9; TRBD1 agrees at 12 bases. With 5 bases clipped from V and 6 bases from J, the junction kept 5 bases outside the gene matches. Germline V gene lookup returns CDR1 SEHNR and CDR2 FQNEAQ (reference sequence). The CDR3 runs 15 residues.

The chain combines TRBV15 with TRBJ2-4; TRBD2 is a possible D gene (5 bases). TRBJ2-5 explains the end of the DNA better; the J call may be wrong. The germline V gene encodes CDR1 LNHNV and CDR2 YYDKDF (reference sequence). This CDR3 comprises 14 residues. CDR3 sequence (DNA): TGTGCCACCAGCCCCGGAGGAGACGGGGAGACCCAGTACTTC. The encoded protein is CATSPGGDGETQYF.